These T cell receptor beta chains were read from a single sample in a study of blood T cells in healthy people across ages. TCRdb ran MiXCR on the 5' RACE reads and lists one entry per CDR3 protein. The table records around 320,000 distinct CDR3 sequences, around 30% of them present only once. The specimen sequenced was blood. These receptors all stem from a woman between 65 and 79 years old in good health. Each CDR3 is given with its conserved first and last residue. A D gene is named only where the DNA matches it firmly.

j_call: TRBJ2-5; v_call: TRBV7-2; d_call: .; cdr3_length: 14; cdr3_aa: CASSPPGLQETQYF
j_call: TRBJ2-1; v_call: TRBV2; d_call: .; cdr3_length: 10; cdr3_aa: CASGNNEQFF
j_call: .; v_call: TRBV5-1; d_call: TRBD2; cdr3_length: 15; cdr3_aa: CASSLASGGSNEQFF
j_call: TRBJ2-7; v_call: TRBV6-5; d_call: .; cdr3_length: 14; cdr3_aa: CASSYRGVSYEQYF
j_call: TRBJ1-2; v_call: TRBV5-6; d_call: .; cdr3_length: 15; cdr3_aa: CASSNRALRYYGYTF
j_call: TRBJ1-1; v_call: TRBV3-1; d_call: .; cdr3_length: 12; cdr3_aa: CASSQDDRGAFF
j_call: TRBJ2-2; v_call: TRBV7-9; d_call: .; cdr3_length: 12; cdr3_aa: CASSFLSGELFF
j_call: .; v_call: TRBV20-1; d_call: .; cdr3_length: 14; cdr3_aa: CSASPSGRFNEQFF
j_call: TRBJ2-3; v_call: TRBV20-1; d_call: .; cdr3_length: 14; cdr3_aa: CSAEGGVFTDTQYF
j_call: TRBJ2-7; v_call: TRBV28; d_call: .; cdr3_length: 12; cdr3_aa: CASSLPFLAQYF
j_call: TRBJ1-5; v_call: TRBV12-3/TRBV12-4; d_call: TRBD1; cdr3_length: 15; cdr3_aa: CASSRQGWSNQPQHF
j_call: .; v_call: TRBV20-1; d_call: TRBD2; cdr3_length: 15; cdr3_aa: CSALASGRAYNEQFF
j_call: .; v_call: TRBV4-2; d_call: TRBD2; cdr3_length: 16; cdr3_aa: CASSQDGRGGQETQYF
j_call: .; v_call: TRBV6-1; d_call: .; cdr3_length: 12; cdr3_aa: CASSERRNEQFF
j_call: TRBJ2-1; v_call: TRBV6-1; d_call: TRBD2; cdr3_length: 15; cdr3_aa: CASSELAGGYNEQFF
j_call: TRBJ1-2; v_call: TRBV29-1; d_call: .; cdr3_length: 10; cdr3_aa: CSGGDGDYTF
j_call: TRBJ2-5; v_call: TRBV7-8; d_call: .; cdr3_length: 16; cdr3_aa: CASSLDEHLMGETQYF
j_call: TRBJ2-5; v_call: TRBV28; d_call: .; cdr3_length: 13; cdr3_aa: CASRGGGQETQYF
j_call: TRBJ2-2; v_call: TRBV5-1; d_call: .; cdr3_length: 24; cdr3_aa: CASSKRLAGGLETQYFGGTGELFF
j_call: TRBJ2-7; v_call: TRBV20-1; d_call: .; cdr3_length: 15; cdr3_aa: CSAKGTSTRLYEQYF
j_call: TRBJ1-2; v_call: TRBV28; d_call: .; cdr3_length: 14; cdr3_aa: CASSFQRKASGYTF
j_call: TRBJ2-5; v_call: TRBV9; d_call: TRBD2; cdr3_length: 14; cdr3_aa: CASSVDLAGETQYF
j_call: TRBJ1-3; v_call: TRBV10-3; d_call: .; cdr3_length: 16; cdr3_aa: CAVSRGTSLSGNTIYF
j_call: TRBJ2-5; v_call: TRBV20-1; d_call: TRBD2; cdr3_length: 13; cdr3_aa: CSALPGGRETQYF